Given below is one T cell receptor (beta chain) in context. These data originate in a study of blood T cell repertoires in COVID-19. Sequencing used immunoSEQ multiplex PCR; TCRdb keeps in-frame clones, though not all of them. The profile shows under 200,000 clones, roughly 90% of them singletons. Source material: peripheral blood. The TCR originated in a man younger than 35 with active or convalescent COVID-19.

Here the CDR3 DNA reads TGCGCCAGCAACATTGGAGAATTAAGACAGGAGAACACTGAAGCTTTCTTT. It codes for CASNIGELRQENTEAFF. The chain uses TRBV5-1 and TRBJ1-1; TRBD1 might be the D (6 bases). This CDR3 comprises 17 residues. Per the germline V gene, CDR1 is SGHRS and CDR2 is YFSETQ. V lost 6 bases and J 1 base, leaving 22 bases between the germline ends.